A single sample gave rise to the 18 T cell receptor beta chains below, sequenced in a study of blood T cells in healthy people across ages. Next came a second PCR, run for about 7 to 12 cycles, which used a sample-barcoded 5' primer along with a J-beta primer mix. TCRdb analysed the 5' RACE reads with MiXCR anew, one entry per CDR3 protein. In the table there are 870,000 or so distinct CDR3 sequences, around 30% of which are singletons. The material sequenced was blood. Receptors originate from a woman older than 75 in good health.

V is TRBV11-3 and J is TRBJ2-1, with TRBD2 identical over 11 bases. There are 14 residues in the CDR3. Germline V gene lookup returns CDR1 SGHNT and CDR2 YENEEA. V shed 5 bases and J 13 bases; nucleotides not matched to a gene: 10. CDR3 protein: CASSPSGGPETQFF. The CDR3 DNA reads TGTGCCAGCAGCCCTAGCGGGGGGCCGGAGACCCAGTTCTTC.

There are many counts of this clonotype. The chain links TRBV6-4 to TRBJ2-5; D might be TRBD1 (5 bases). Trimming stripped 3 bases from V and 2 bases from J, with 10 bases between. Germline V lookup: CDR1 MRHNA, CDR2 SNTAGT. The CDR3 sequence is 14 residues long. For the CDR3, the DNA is TGTGCCAGCAGTGAAGGGGTAATTCAAGAGACCCAGTACTTC. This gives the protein CASSEGVIQETQYF.

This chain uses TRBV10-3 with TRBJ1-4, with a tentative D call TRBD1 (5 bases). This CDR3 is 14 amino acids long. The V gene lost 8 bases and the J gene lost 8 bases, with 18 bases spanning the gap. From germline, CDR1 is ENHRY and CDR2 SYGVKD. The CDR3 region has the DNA TGTGCCATCCGACCGGGGGGTGGGGAAGAAAAACTGTTTTTT. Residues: CAIRPGGGEEKLFF.

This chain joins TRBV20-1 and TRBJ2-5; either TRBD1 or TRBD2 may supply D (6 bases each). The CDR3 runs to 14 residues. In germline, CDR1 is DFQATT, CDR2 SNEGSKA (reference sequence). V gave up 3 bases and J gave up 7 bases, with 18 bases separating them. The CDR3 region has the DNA TGCAGTGCTAGTCCCGGGACACCGGAGGGGACCCAGTACTTC. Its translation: CSASPGTPEGTQYF.

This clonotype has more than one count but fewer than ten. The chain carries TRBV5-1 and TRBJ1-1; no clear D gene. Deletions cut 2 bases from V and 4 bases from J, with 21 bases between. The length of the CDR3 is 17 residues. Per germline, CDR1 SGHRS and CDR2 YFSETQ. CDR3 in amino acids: CASSFPLGILSSTEAFF. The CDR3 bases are TGCGCCAGCAGCTTTCCTTTGGGCATTCTCTCGAGCACTGAAGCTTTCTTT.

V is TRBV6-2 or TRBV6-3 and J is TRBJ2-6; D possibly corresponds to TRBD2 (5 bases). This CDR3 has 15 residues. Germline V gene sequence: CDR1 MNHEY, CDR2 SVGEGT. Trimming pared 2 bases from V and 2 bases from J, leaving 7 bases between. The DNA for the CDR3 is TGTGCCAGCAGTTACGGGGAGCCTGGGGCCAACGTCCTGACTTTC. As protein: CASSYGEPGANVLTF.

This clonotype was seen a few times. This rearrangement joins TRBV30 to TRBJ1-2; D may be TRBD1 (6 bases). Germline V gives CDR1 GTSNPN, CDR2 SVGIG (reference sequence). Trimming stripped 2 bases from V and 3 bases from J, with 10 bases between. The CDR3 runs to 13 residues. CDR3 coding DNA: TGTGCCTGGAGTCCACAGGGATACTATGGCTACACCTTC. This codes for CAWSPQGYYGYTF. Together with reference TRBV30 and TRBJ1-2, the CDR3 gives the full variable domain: SQTIHQWPATLVQPVGSPLSLECTVEGTSNPNLYWYRQAAGRGLQLLFYSVGIGQISSEVPQNLSASRPQDRQFILSSKKLLLSDSGFYLCAWSPQGYYGYTFGSGTRLTVV.

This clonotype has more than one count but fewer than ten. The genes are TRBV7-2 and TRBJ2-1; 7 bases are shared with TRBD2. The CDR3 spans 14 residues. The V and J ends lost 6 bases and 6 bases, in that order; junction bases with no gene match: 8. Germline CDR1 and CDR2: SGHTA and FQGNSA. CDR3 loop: CASRAGRRSNEQFF. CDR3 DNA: TGTGCCAGCAGAGCGGGGAGGCGCTCCAATGAGCAGTTCTTC. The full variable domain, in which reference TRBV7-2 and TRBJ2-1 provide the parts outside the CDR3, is GAGVSQSPSNKVTEKGKDVELRCDPISGHTALYWYRQSLGQGLEFLIYFQGNSAPDKSGLPSDRFSAERTGGSVSTLTIQRTQQEDSAVYLCASRAGRRSNEQFFGPGTRLTVL.

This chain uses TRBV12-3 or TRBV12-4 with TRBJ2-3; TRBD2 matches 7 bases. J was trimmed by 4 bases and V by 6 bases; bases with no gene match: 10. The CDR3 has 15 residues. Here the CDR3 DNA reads TGTGCCAGCAGCCCCTCGGCGGGAGTGGCAGATACGCAGTATTTT. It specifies CASSPSAGVADTQYF.

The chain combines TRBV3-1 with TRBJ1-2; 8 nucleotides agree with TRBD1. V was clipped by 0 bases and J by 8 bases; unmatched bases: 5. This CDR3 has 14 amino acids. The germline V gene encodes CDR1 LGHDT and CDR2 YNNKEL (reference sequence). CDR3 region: CASSQERQGRGYTF. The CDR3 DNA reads TGTGCCAGCAGCCAAGAAAGACAGGGGAGAGGCTACACCTTC.

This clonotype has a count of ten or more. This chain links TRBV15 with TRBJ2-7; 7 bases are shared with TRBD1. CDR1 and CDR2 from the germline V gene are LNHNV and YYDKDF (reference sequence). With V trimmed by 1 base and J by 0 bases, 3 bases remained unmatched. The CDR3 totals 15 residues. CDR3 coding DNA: TGTGCCACCAGCAGAGGACAGGGCGTCTCCTACGAGCAGTACTTC. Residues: CATSRGQGVSYEQYF.

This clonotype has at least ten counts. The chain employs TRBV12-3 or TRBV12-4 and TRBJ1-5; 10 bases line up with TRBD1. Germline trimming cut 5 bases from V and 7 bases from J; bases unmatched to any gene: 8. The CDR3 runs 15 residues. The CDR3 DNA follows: TGTGCCAGCAGTCCCGGGACAGGGGTGTGGCAGCCCCAGCATTTT. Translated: CASSPGTGVWQPQHF.

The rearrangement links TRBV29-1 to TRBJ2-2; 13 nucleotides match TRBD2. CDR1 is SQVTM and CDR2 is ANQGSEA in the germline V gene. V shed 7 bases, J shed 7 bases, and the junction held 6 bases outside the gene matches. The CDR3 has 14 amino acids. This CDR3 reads CSGRGLAGNGELFF. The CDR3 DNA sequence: TGCAGCGGGAGGGGACTAGCGGGAAACGGGGAGCTGTTTTTT.

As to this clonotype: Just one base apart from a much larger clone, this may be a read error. CDR3 nucleotide sequence: TGCAGTGCTAGAACACTAGCGGGGGGGCCACCAGAGACCCAGTACTTC. This translates into CSARTLAGGPPETQYF. The chain links TRBV20-1 to TRBJ2-5, with 13 bases matching TRBD2. This CDR3 contains 16 residues. CDR1 and CDR2 from the germline V gene are DFQATT and SNEGSKA (reference sequence). Trimming removed 2 bases from V and 4 bases from J; junction bases left unmatched: 7.

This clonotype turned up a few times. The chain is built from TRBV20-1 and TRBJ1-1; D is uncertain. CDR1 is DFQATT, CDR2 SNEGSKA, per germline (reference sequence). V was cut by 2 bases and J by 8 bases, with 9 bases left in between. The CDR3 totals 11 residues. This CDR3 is CSARLTEEAFF. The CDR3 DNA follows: TGCAGTGCTAGACTTACAGAGGAAGCTTTCTTT.

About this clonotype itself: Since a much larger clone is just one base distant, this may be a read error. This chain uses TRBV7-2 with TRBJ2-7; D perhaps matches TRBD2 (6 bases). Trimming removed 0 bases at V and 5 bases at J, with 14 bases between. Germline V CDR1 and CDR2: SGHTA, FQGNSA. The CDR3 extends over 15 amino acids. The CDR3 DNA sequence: TGTGCCAGCAGCTTAGCATCAGGGAGGAGGCACGAGCAGTACTTC. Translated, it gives CASSLASGRRHEQYF.

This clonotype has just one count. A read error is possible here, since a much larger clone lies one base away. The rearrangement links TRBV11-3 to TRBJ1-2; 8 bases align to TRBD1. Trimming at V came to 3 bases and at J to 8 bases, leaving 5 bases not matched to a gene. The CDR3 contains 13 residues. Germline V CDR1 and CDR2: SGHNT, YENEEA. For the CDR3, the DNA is TGTGCCAGCAGCTTTCTGACAGGGGAGGGCTACACCTTC. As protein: CASSFLTGEGYTF.

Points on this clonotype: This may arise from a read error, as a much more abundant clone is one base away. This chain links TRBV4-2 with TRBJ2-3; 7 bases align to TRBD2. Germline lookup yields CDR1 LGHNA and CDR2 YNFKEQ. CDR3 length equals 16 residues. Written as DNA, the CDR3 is TGTGCCAACAGCCAAGAAGGGAGCGGGGGCACAGATACGCAGTATTTT. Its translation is CANSQEGSGGTDTQYF.